The rows below give T cell receptor beta chains drawn from one sample of a study of regulatory T cells in long-lasting Graves disease. TCRdb re-derived calls from the multiplex PCR reads in MiXCR, one entry per CDR3 protein. Seen here are 450,000 to 600,000 distinct CDR3 sequences, about 17% observed once, and the top ten hold 12%. These data were likewise used in another study, on T cells in Graves' hyperthyroidism and ophthalmopathy.

The specimen was peripheral blood mononuclear cells (PBMCs), collected at new diagnosis, from a patient treated with antithyroid drugs. The receptors stem from a man aged 35 to 55 with Graves disease. Each CDR3 is given with its conserved first and last residue. The D gene is left open where the match is weak. Size is omitted from some rows. Given values are once, few, many or a class for expanded clones.

J	D	size	V	DNA	CDR3
TRBJ2-1	TRBD1	NA	TRBV30	TGTGCCTGGAGGACAGGGTTTGAGCAGTTCTTC	CAWRTGFEQFF
TRBJ2-1	TRBD2	few	TRBV19	TGTGCCAGTAGTATGACTAGCGGATCCTACAATGAGCAGTTCTTC	CASSMTSGSYNEQFF
TRBJ1-2	NA	many	TRBV3-1	TGTGCCAGCAGCCAAGGGGTCGGGGGCGGCTATGGCTACACCTTC	CASSQGVGGGYGYTF
TRBJ2-1	NA	NA	TRBV6-2/TRBV6-3	TGTGCCAGCAGTTACTCATTTATGGTGCCGTCCAATGAGCAGTTCTTC	CASSYSFMVPSNEQFF
TRBJ2-1	TRBD2	many	TRBV2	TGTGCCAGCAGTGAAGTAGGTGGACTAGCGAGCCCCAATGAGCAGTTCTTC	CASSEVGGLASPNEQFF
TRBJ2-1	NA	many	TRBV18	TGTGCCAGCTCACCCTCCAGGGGCACCTACAATGAGCAGTTCTTC	CASSPSRGTYNEQFF
TRBJ2-1	TRBD2	many	TRBV20-1	TGCAGTGCTAGAGGGACTAGCGGGAGAGCCTACAATGAGCAGTTCTTC	CSARGTSGRAYNEQFF
TRBJ1-1	NA	NA	TRBV19	TGTGCCAGTAGCATAACGGGACTCCTGAACACTGAAGCTTTCTTT	CASSITGLLNTEAFF
TRBJ2-2	NA	many	TRBV5-1	TGCGCCAGCAGCTTCTGGCAGGGAGACACCGGGGAGCTGTTTTTT	CASSFWQGDTGELFF
TRBJ1-1	TRBD1	many	TRBV30	TGTGCCTGGAGGGGTCAGACAGGGGTTAGCACTGAAGCTTTCTTT	CAWRGQTGVSTEAFF
TRBJ2-1	NA	many	TRBV3-1	TGTGCCAGCAGCCAGGCGGAGCTCTCCTACAATGAGCAGTTCTTC	CASSQAELSYNEQFF
TRBJ2-2	TRBD2	NA	TRBV7-2	TGTGCCAGCAGCCGGACTAGCGCCCTTCGGGGAACCGGGGAGCTGTTTTTT	CASSRTSALRGTGELFF
TRBJ2-4	NA	NA	TRBV5-1	TGCGCCAGCAGCGTTGGGGGGGGCATACCCCGCGAAAAAAACATTCAGTACTTC	CASSVGGGIPREKNIQYF
TRBJ2-7	TRBD2	many	TRBV7-6	TGTGCCAGCAGCCCCCGGGAGGCCAACTACGAGCAGTACTTC	CASSPREANYEQYF
TRBJ2-7	TRBD2	once	TRBV27	TGTGCCAGCAGGGGCGGGACTAGCGGCTTTCCCTACGAGCAGTACTTC	CASRGGTSGFPYEQYF
TRBJ2-7	NA	NA	TRBV7-3	TGTGCCAGCAGCTCAAGTGGAGGGAGGTCAGGGGACCCTCTCGAGCAGTACTTC	CASSSSGGRSGDPLEQYF
TRBJ2-1	TRBD2	many	TRBV7-3	TGTGCCAGCAGCTTAATCGCGGGGGGGCTAGCCGGTAATGAGCAGTTCTTC	CASSLIAGGLAGNEQFF
TRBJ2-1	NA	NA	TRBV11-3	TGTGCCAGCACCCTGGACCCTGTTGGATACAATGAGCAGTTCTTC	CASTLDPVGYNEQFF
TRBJ1-1	NA	many	TRBV6-1	TGTGCCAGCGCTAAGCGGGGAAGCACTGAAGCTTTCTTT	CASAKRGSTEAFF
TRBJ2-1	TRBD2	few	TRBV19	TGTGCCAGTAGTGAAGCGGGAGTGGGTGAGCAGTTCTTC	CASSEAGVGEQFF
TRBJ2-1	TRBD1	NA	TRBV5-5	TGTGCCAGCAGTCTTCAGGGGGAAGTCCCCTACAATGAGCAGTTCTTC	CASSLQGEVPYNEQFF
TRBJ2-2	TRBD2	few	TRBV6-1	TGTGCCAGCACCCTGCGGCTAGCGGGACAAAACACCGGGGAGCTGTTTTTT	CASTLRLAGQNTGELFF
TRBJ2-5	NA	many	TRBV28	TGTGCCAGCAGAACCTGGCAGGGCACGGAGACCCAGTACTTC	CASRTWQGTETQYF
TRBJ2-5	NA	many	TRBV5-6	TGTGCCAGCAGCTTAAGCAGGGGAGTCGGTGAGACCCAGTACTTC	CASSLSRGVGETQYF
TRBJ2-5	NA	few	TRBV5-1	TGCGCCAGCAGCTGGAAACAGGGTCAGGAGACCCAGTACTTC	CASSWKQGQETQYF
TRBJ1-5	NA	many	TRBV28	TGTGCCAGCAGTCTAGTCCATCAGCCCCAGCATTTT	CASSLVHQPQHF
TRBJ2-5	TRBD2	many	TRBV2	TGTGCCAGCAGTGAATTCGGACTAGCGGGAGACCCAGAGACCCAGTACTTC	CASSEFGLAGDPETQYF
TRBJ2-3	TRBD2	many	TRBV29-1	TGCAGCGTTCGACTAGCGGGAGGGGGTACGCAGTATTTT	CSVRLAGGGTQYF
TRBJ2-3	NA	few	TRBV7-9	TGTGCCAGCAGCCCCTCTACGCTAGCAGATACGCAGTATTTT	CASSPSTLADTQYF
TRBJ2-3	TRBD2	few	TRBV28	TGTGCCAGCAGTTTCCCACTAGCGGAGTACACAGATACGCAGTATTTT	CASSFPLAEYTDTQYF
TRBJ2-6	TRBD1	many	TRBV11-1	TGTGCCAGCAGCCCCGGGACAGGGGACGTCCTGACTTTC	CASSPGTGDVLTF
TRBJ2-2	NA	NA	TRBV5-1	TGCGCCAGCAACCCGTTCGAGACCGGGGAGCTGTTTTTT	CASNPFETGELFF
TRBJ2-3	TRBD1	many	TRBV12-3/TRBV12-4	TGTGCCAGCAGTCAACGGACAGGCCCAGATACGCAGTATTTT	CASSQRTGPDTQYF
TRBJ1-1	NA	many	TRBV5-5	TGTGCCAGCAGCTTTAACACTGAAGCTTTCTTT	CASSFNTEAFF
TRBJ2-3	TRBD1	NA	TRBV29-1	TGCAGCGGCCAGACAGGGGGTGGGATAGATACGCAGTATTTT	CSGQTGGGIDTQYF
TRBJ2-1	TRBD2	few	TRBV20-1	TGCAGTGCTAGTGCTAGCGGATACAATGAGCAGTTCTTC	CSASASGYNEQFF
TRBJ1-4	NA	NA	TRBV2	TGTGCCAGCGGCCCCGGGACGCCTAATGAAAAACTGTTTTTT	CASGPGTPNEKLFF
TRBJ2-1	NA	NA	TRBV28	TGTGCCAGCAGTTACTCTAGTGCTGAGCAGTTCTTC	CASSYSSAEQFF
TRBJ2-3	NA	NA	TRBV19	TGTGCCAGTAGTATAGATTCTGCAGGGAGAGATACGCAGTATTTT	CASSIDSAGRDTQYF
TRBJ2-7	NA	many	TRBV2	TGTGCCAGCAGTGAAACCGGGTCCTACTACGAGCAGTACTTC	CASSETGSYYEQYF
TRBJ2-3	TRBD2	NA	TRBV28	TGTGCCAGCAGTTCCCTCGCGGGAGGGGAGGATACGCAGTATTTT	CASSSLAGGEDTQYF
TRBJ2-1	TRBD2	NA	TRBV3-1	TGTGCCAGCAGCCAAGGGAACGTACGCGGGAGCTACAATGAGCAGTTCTTC	CASSQGNVRGSYNEQFF
TRBJ2-2	TRBD2	many	TRBV11-2	TGTGCCAGCAGCTTAGATCGCCAGCGGGAGCGCTTAATAGGCGGGGAGCTGTTTTTT	CASSLDRQRERLIGGELFF
TRBJ2-7	TRBD1	many	TRBV2	TGTGCCAGCCGGGACAGGGGGCTACCCTACGAGCAGTACTTC	CASRDRGLPYEQYF
TRBJ2-3	NA	few	TRBV5-1	TGCGCCAGCAGCTTGCCGGGGGAAGATACGCAGTATTTT	CASSLPGEDTQYF